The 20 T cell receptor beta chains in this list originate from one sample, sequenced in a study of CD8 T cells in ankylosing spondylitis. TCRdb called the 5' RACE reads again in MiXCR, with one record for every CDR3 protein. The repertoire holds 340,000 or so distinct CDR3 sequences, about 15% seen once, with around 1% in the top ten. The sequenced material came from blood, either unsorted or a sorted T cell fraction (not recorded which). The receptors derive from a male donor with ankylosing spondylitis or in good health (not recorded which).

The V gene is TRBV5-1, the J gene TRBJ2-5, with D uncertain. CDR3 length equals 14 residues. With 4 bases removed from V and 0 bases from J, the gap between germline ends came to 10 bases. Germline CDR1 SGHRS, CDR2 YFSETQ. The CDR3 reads CASSPGLYQETQYF. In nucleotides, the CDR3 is TGCGCCAGCAGCCCCGGATTGTACCAAGAGACCCAGTACTTC. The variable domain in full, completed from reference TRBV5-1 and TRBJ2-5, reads KAGVTQTPRYLIKTRGQQVTLSCSPISGHRSVSWYQQTPGQGLQFLFEYFSETQRNKGNFPGRFSGRQFSNSRSEMNVSTLELGDSALYLCASSPGLYQETQYFGPGTRLLVL.

The CDR3 nucleotides are TGTGCCAGTAGTATAGAGGGACAGGGGTCCTACGAGCAGTACTTC. Translating gives CASSIEGQGSYEQYF. The rearrangement uses TRBV19 and TRBJ2-7; TRBD1 agrees at 10 bases. This CDR3 is built from 15 residues. Germline V gene data show CDR1 as LNHDA and CDR2 as SQIVND (reference sequence). The V segment lost 0 bases and the J segment 1 base; nucleotides outside the gene matches: 0.

CDR3 DNA: TGTGCTAGTGGTTTGTCGGGGTTTAAGGTCGATGGCTACACCTTC. It translates to CASGLSGFKVDGYTF. The V gene is TRBV12-5, the J gene TRBJ1-2; no clear D gene. The CDR3 totals 15 residues. Deletions cut 2 bases from V and 6 bases from J, with 16 bases between. Germline CDR1 reads LGHNT; CDR2 reads FRNRAP.

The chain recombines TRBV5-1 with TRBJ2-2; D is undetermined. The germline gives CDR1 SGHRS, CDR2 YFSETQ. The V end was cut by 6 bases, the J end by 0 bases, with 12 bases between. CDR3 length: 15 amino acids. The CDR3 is CASKEANANTGELFF. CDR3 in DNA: TGCGCCAGCAAGGAAGCGAACGCGAACACCGGGGAGCTGTTTTTT.

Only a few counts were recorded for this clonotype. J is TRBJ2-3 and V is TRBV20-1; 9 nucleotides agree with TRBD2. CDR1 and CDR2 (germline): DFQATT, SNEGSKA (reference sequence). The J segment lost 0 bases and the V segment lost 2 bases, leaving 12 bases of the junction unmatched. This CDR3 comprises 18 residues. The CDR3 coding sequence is TGCAGTGCTAGATCCTTTATGGCGGGGGGGAAAAGCACAGATACGCAGTATTTT. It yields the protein CSARSFMAGGKSTDTQYF.

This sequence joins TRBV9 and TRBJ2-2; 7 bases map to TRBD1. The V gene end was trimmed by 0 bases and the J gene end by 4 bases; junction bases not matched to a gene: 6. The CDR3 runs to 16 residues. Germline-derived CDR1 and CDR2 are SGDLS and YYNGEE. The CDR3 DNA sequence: TGTGCCAGCAGCGTAGCTACAGGGGTGGTCACCGGGGAGCTGTTTTTT. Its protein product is CASSVATGVVTGELFF.

The CDR3 sequence is CASSQASDEQFF. Written as DNA, the CDR3 is TGTGCCAGCAGCCAAGCCTCGGATGAGCAGTTCTTC. The chain has TRBV3-1 and TRBJ2-1; D is unclear. CDR3 size: 12 residues. The V gene lost 1 base and the J gene lost 8 bases, with 6 bases spanning the gap. Germline CDR1 LGHDT, CDR2 YNNKEL (reference sequence).

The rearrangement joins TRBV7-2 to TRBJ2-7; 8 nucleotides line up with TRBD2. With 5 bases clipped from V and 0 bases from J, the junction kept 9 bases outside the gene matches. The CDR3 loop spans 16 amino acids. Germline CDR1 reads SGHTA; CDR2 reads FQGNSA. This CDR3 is CASSRGGSGVSYEQYF. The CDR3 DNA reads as TGTGCCAGCAGCCGGGGAGGTAGCGGGGTCTCCTACGAGCAGTACTTC.

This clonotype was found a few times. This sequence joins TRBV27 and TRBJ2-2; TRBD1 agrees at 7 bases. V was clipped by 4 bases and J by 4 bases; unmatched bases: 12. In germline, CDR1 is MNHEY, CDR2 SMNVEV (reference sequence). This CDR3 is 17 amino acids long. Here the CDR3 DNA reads TGTGCCAGCAGTTCACCCCTGCGGACAGGTCCCACCGGGGAGCTGTTTTTT. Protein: CASSSPLRTGPTGELFF.

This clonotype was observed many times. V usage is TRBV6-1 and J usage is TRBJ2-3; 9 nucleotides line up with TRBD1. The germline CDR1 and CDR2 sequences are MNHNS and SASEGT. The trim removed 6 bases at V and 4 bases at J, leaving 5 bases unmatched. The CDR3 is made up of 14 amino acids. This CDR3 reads CASRTTGGSDTQYF. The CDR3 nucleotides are TGTGCCAGCAGAACCACAGGGGGCTCAGATACGCAGTATTTT.

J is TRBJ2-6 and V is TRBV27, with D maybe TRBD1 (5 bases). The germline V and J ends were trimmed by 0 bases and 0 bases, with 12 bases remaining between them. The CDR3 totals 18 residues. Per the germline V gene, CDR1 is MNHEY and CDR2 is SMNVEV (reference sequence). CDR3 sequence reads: CASSLSGRVGSGANVLTF. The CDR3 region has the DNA TGTGCCAGCAGTTTATCGGGCAGGGTGGGCTCTGGGGCCAACGTCCTGACTTTC. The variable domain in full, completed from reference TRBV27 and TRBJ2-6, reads EAQVTQNPRYLITVTGKKLTVTCSQNMNHEYMSWYRQDPGLGLRQIYYSMNVEVTDKGDVPEGYKVSRKEKRNFPLILESPSPNQTSLYFCASSLSGRVGSGANVLTFGAGSRLTVL.

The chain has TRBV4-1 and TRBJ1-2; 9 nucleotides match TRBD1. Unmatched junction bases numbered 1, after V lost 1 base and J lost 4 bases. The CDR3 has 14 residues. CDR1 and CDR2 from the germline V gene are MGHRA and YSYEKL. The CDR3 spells CASSQGTGVYGYTF. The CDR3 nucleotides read TGCGCCAGCAGCCAAGGGACAGGGGTCTATGGCTACACCTTC.

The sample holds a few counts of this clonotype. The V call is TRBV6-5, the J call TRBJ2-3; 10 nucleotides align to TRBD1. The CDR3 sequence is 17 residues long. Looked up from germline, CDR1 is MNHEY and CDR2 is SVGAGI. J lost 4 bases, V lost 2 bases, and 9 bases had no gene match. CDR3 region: CASSYLSPGTGADTQYF. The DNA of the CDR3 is TGTGCCAGCAGTTACCTCTCTCCCGGGACAGGGGCAGATACGCAGTATTTT.

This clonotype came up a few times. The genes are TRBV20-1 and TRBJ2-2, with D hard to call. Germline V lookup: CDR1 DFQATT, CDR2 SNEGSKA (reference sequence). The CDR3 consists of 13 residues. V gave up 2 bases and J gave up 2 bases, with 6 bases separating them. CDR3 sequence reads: CSARNANTGELFF. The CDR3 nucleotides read TGCAGTGCTAGAAACGCTAACACCGGGGAGCTGTTTTTT.

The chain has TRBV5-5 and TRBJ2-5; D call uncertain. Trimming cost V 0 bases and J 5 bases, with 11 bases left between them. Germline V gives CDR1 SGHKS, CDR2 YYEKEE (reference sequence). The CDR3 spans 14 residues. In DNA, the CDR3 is TGTGCCAGCAGCTTGGACAGTCGCCGGGAGACCCAGTACTTC. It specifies CASSLDSRRETQYF.

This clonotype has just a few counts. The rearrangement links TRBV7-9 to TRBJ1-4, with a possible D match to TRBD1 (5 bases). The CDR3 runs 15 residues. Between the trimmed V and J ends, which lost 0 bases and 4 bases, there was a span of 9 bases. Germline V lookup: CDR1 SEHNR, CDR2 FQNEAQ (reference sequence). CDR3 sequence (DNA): TGTGCCAGCAGCTTAGCCGACAGACGTAATGAAAAACTGTTTTTT. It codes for CASSLADRRNEKLFF. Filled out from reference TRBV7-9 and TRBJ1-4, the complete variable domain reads DTGVSQNPRHKITKRGQNVTFRCDPISEHNRLYWYRQTLGQGPEFLTYFQNEAQLEKSRLLSDRFSAERPKGSFSTLEIQRTEQGDSAMYLCASSLADRRNEKLFFGSGTQLSVL.

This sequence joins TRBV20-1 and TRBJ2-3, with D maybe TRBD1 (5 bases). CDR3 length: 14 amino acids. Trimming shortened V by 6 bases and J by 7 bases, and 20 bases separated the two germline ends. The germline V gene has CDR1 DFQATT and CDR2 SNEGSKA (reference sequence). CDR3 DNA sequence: TGCAGTGCCGCGGACCTTCAGGGAACGAATACGCAGTATTTT. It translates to CSAADLQGTNTQYF.

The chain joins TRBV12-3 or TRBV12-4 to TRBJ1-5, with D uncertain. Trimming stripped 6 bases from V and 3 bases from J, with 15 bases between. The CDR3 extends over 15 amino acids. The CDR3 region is CASSLRPGSNQPQHF. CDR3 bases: TGTGCCAGCAGCCTTAGGCCGGGTTCCAATCAGCCCCAGCATTTT.

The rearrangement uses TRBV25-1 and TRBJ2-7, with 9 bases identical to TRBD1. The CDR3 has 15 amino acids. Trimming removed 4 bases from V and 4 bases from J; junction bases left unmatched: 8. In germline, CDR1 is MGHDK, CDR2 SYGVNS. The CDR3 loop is CASSATGTGSYEQYF. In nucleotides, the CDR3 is TGTGCCAGCAGTGCAACCGGGACAGGGTCTTACGAGCAGTACTTC.

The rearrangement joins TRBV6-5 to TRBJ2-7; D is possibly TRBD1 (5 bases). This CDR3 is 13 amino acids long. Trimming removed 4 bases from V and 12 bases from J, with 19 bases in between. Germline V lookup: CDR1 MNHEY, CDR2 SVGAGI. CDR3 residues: CASSFGPDTKMYF. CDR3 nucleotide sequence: TGTGCCAGCAGTTTTGGCCCGGACACCAAGATGTACTTC.